This T cell receptor (beta chain) was recovered during a study of blood T cell repertoires in COVID-19. Generated by immunoSEQ multiplex PCR, the TCRdb table keeps only in-frame clones and is missing some. The data hold 55,000 to 70,000 clones, with more than 60% observed a single time. V gave up 1 base and J gave up 1 base, with 14 bases separating them. Looked up from germline, CDR1 is SEHNR and CDR2 is FQNEAQ (reference sequence). The CDR3 is 16 amino acids. The receptor's source is a human donor in a cohort sampled during active COVID-19. The sample consisted of peripheral blood. The chain joins TRBV7-9 to TRBJ2-7; tentatively, D is TRBD2 (7 bases). CDR3 sequence (DNA): TGTGCCAGCAGCTTAGGCGGGGGCAGAGTATCCTACGAGCAGTACTTC. Translating it yields CASSLGGGRVSYEQYF.